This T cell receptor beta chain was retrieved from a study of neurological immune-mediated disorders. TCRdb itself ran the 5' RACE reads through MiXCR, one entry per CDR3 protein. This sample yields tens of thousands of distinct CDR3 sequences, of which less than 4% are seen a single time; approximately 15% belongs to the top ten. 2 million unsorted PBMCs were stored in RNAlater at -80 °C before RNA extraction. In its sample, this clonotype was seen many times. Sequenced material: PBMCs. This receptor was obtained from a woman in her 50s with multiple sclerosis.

This CDR3 reads CASSFGVEDGYTF. As DNA, the CDR3 is TGCGCCAGCAGCTTCGGCGTTGAGGATGGCTACACCTTC. The gene calls are TRBV5-1 and TRBJ1-2, with unresolved D. Germline V gives CDR1 SGHRS, CDR2 YFSETQ. This CDR3 is 13 amino acids long. The V and J ends lost 2 bases and 6 bases respectively, with 11 bases between them.